The clone carrying this TCR beta chain appeared a few times. Its specificity is not known. Every isolated RNA sample was fully reverse transcribed, so sequencing captured expressed TCRB transcripts. The data were produced by immunoSEQ multiplex PCR, yet TCRdb's version contains in-frame clones alone and is incomplete. The table includes around 280,000 clones, 14% to 15% detected once. The sample comes from a study of beta chain features in type 1 diabetes. Findings and caveats of the study: For Type 1 diabetes patients, all four CD4+ subsets carried TCRB CDR3s that were moderately but significantly shorter.

The sequence derives from a man aged 18 to 29 with type 1 diabetes. The sample taken for sequencing was naive CD4+ T cells from blood.

CDR3 in amino acids: CAIREGQTNTEAFF. The CDR3 DNA follows: TGTGCCATCAGGGAGGGACAGACGAACACTGAAGCTTTCTTT. V and J are TRBV10-3 and TRBJ1-1, with TRBD1 matching over 7 bases. V trimming: 6 bases; J trimming: 1 base; junction bases outside the gene matches: 5. The CDR3 has 14 residues. Germline V gene sequence: CDR1 ENHRY, CDR2 SYGVKD.